One sample yielded the 2 T cell receptor beta chains listed below, sequenced in a study of shared clonotypes between healthy human individuals. Generated by immunoSEQ multiplex PCR, the TCRdb table keeps only in-frame clones and is missing some. This table holds some 1.1 million clones, approximately 77% found once. The sequencing sample was made of memory CD4+ T cells from PBMCs. This sample's subset: CD45RA-negative fraction. These receptors were collected from a man between 18 and 29 years old in good health. Some clones in this sample may be carry-over from other donors' samples.

This clone was counted a few times. Other DNA sequences in this specimen translate into the identical CDR3. The chain couples TRBV6-1 to TRBJ2-1, with 7 bases matching TRBD2. Trimming cost V 1 base and J 4 bases; bases outside gene matches: 4. The CDR3 sequence is 15 residues long. CDR1 and CDR2 from the germline V gene are MNHNS and SASEGT. The CDR3: CASSEGLAAYNEQFF. The CDR3 DNA is TGTGCCAGCAGTGAAGGTCTAGCGGCATACAATGAGCAGTTCTTC.

In this sample, this clone turned up a few times. This may arise from a read error, as a much more abundant clone is one base away. V usage is TRBV9 and J usage is TRBJ1-3; D is ambiguous. The CDR3 has 14 residues. Germline lookup yields CDR1 SGDLS and CDR2 YYNGEE. The V and J ends lost 4 bases and 2 bases respectively, with 10 bases between them. This CDR3 reads CASSLAFAGNTIYF. CDR3 DNA: TGTGCCAGCAGCCTCGCTTTTGCTGGAAACACCATATATTTT.